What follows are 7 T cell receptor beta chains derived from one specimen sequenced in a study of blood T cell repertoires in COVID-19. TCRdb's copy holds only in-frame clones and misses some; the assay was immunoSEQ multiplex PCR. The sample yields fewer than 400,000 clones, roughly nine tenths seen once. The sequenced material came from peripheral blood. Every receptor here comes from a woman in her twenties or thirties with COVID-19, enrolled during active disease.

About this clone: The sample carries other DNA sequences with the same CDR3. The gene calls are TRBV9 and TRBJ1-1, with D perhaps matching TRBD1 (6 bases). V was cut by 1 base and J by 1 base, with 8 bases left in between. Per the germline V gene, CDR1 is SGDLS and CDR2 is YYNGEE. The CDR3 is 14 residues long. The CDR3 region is CASSVRQENTEAFF. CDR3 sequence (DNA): TGTGCCAGCAGCGTAAGACAGGAGAACACTGAAGCTTTCTTT.

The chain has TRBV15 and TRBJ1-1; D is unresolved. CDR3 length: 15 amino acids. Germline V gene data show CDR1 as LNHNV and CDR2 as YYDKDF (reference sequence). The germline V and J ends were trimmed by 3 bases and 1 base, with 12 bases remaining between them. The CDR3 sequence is CATSSFRSENTEAFF. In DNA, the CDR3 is TGTGCCACCAGCAGTTTCAGGTCTGAGAACACTGAAGCTTTCTTT.

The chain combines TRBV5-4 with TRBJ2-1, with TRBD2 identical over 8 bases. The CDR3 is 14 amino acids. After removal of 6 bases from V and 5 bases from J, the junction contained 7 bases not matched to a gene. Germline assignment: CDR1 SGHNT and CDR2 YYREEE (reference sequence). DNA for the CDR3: TGTGCCAGCATGAACCGGGGGGGTAACAATGAGCAGTTCTTC. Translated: CASMNRGGNNEQFF.

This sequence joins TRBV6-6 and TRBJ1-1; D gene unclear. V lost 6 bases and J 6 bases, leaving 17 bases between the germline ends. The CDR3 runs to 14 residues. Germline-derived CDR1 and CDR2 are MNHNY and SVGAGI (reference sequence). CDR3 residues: CASRPGSFVAEAFF. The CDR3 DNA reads TGTGCCAGCAGGCCTGGCTCTTTTGTCGCTGAAGCTTTCTTT.

CDR3 loop: CSVEDFQSYGYTF. Here the CDR3 DNA reads TGCAGCGTTGAGGACTTCCAGTCCTATGGCTACACCTTC. The chain recombines TRBV29-1 with TRBJ1-2; D gene ambiguous. CDR3 length: 13 amino acids. V lost 3 bases and J 4 bases, leaving 12 bases between the germline ends. CDR1 and CDR2 from the germline V gene are SQVTM and ANQGSEA.

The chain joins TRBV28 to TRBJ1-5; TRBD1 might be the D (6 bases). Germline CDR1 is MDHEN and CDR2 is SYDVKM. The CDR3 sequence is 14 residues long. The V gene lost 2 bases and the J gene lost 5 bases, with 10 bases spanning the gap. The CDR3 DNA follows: TGTGCCAGCAGTTTAGGGGGCCCCGATCAGCCCCAGCATTTT. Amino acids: CASSLGGPDQPQHF.

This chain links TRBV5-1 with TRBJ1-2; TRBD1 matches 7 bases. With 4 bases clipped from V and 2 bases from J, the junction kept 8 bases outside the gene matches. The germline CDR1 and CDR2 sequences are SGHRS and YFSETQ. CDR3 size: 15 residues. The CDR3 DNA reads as TGCGCCAGCAGCCCCTCACAGGGGCTCAACTATGGCTACACCTTC. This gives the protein CASSPSQGLNYGYTF.